Below, 27 T cell receptor beta chains from the same sample are listed, as sequenced in a study of preoperative IRX-2 immunotherapy in early breast cancer. Assay: immunoSEQ multiplex PCR; the TCRdb copy retains only in-frame clones and omits some. The sample records approximately 96,000 clones, 86% being singletons. The treatment here: preoperative locoregional IRX-2 cytokine immunotherapy. The material sequenced was tumor tissue, taken after IRX-2 immunotherapy. The receptors were gathered from a human donor with breast cancer.

This clone was picked up one time. This rearrangement joins TRBV28 to TRBJ2-7; 8 positions agree with TRBD1. Losses at the gene ends were 6 bases for V and 1 base for J; bases not matched to a gene: 8. Germline assignment: CDR1 MDHEN and CDR2 SYDVKM. The CDR3 length is 15 residues. The CDR3 is CASRSRGLPSYEQYF. CDR3 sequence (DNA): TGTGCCAGCAGGTCCAGGGGGCTGCCTTCCTACGAGCAGTACTTC.

In nucleotides, the CDR3 is TGTGCCAGCAGTGAAGACCAGGCTGCCGATACGCAGTATTTT. Protein: CASSEDQAADTQYF. The rearrangement joins TRBV9 to TRBJ2-3; no clear D. The CDR3 is 14 amino acids. Germline-derived CDR1 and CDR2 are SGDLS and YYNGEE. V was trimmed by 5 bases and J by 6 bases, leaving 16 bases between them.

The genes are TRBV19 and TRBJ2-7; 7 nucleotides line up with TRBD2. CDR1 and CDR2 (germline): LNHDA, SQIVND (reference sequence). The V gene end was trimmed by 4 bases and the J gene end by 2 bases; junction bases not matched to a gene: 11. This CDR3 is 16 amino acids long. As DNA, the CDR3 is TGTGCCAGTAGTACCGTGAGCGGGGTTGCTGCCTACGAGCAGTACTTC. The encoded protein is CASSTVSGVAAYEQYF.

This sequence joins TRBV28 and TRBJ1-2; no reliable D call. The CDR3 length is 14 residues. Trimming stripped 6 bases from V and 6 bases from J, with 17 bases between. The germline CDR1 and CDR2 sequences are MDHEN and SYDVKM. The CDR3 DNA reads as TGTGCCAGCAGAACACCGACACTGCAGCATGGCTACACCTTC. Protein product: CASRTPTLQHGYTF.

This chain connects TRBV12-5 to TRBJ1-2; 10 bases fit TRBD1. Germline lookup yields CDR1 LGHNT and CDR2 FRNRAP. This CDR3 comprises 13 residues. The CDR3 DNA reads as TGTGCCAGCGGGGACAGGGGCACCTATGGCTACACCTTC. Its protein product is CASGDRGTYGYTF. The complete variable domain, with remaining parts taken from reference TRBV12-5 and TRBJ1-2, reads DARVTQTPRHKVTEMGQEVTMRCQPILGHNTVFWYRQTMMQGLELLAYFRNRAPLDDSGMPKDRFSAEMPDATLATLKIQPSEPRDSAVYFCASGDRGTYGYTFGSGTRLTVV.

The chain has TRBV5-1 and TRBJ2-3; 9 positions match TRBD1. The CDR3 runs 14 residues. V shed 2 bases and J 3 bases; nucleotides not matched to a gene: 1. Germline V gene lookup returns CDR1 SGHRS and CDR2 YFSETQ. In DNA form, the CDR3 reads TGCGCCAGCAGCTTAGGGACAGGGACAGATACGCAGTATTTT. As protein: CASSLGTGTDTQYF.

This clone was seen once. CDR3 nucleotide sequence: TGCAGCGTTGGGGGGGCTGGTGAAAAACTGTTTTTT. Translating gives CSVGGAGEKLFF. This chain connects TRBV29-1 to TRBJ1-4, with TRBD1 as a possible D gene (6 bases). Deletions cut 4 bases from V and 7 bases from J, with 10 bases between. CDR1 and CDR2 (germline): SQVTM, ANQGSEA. This CDR3 comprises 12 residues.

This chain connects TRBV30 to TRBJ2-5, with 10 bases identical to TRBD2. Germline CDR1 is GTSNPN and CDR2 is SVGIG (reference sequence). CDR3 length: 14 residues. V dropped 1 base and J dropped 5; count of bases not matched to a gene: 4. The CDR3 region has the DNA TGTGCCTGGAGTGGGCTAGCGGGGGCGGAGACCCAGTACTTC. It is translated as CAWSGLAGAETQYF.

The CDR3 here is CASSQGGFETQYF. CDR3 sequence (DNA): TGTGCCAGCAGCCAAGGAGGGTTTGAGACCCAGTACTTC. The genes are TRBV14 and TRBJ2-5, with D possibly TRBD2 on 5 matching bases. Deletions cut 1 base from V and 5 bases from J, with 8 bases between. The CDR3 is made up of 13 amino acids. Germline CDR1 is SGHDN and CDR2 is FVKESK.

The chain couples TRBV14 to TRBJ2-1; D not certain. The CDR3 runs to 14 residues. V was trimmed by 0 bases and J by 8 bases, leaving 11 bases between them. The germline CDR1 and CDR2 sequences are SGHDN and FVKESK. The CDR3 sequence: CASSQDRIVDEQFF. The CDR3 DNA reads TGTGCCAGCAGCCAAGATAGGATTGTGGATGAGCAGTTCTTC.

This chain uses TRBV15 with TRBJ1-2; D perhaps matches TRBD1 (6 bases). Germline-derived CDR1 and CDR2 are LNHNV and YYDKDF (reference sequence). The CDR3 has 14 residues. Between the trimmed V and J ends, which lost 5 bases and 5 bases, there was a span of 15 bases. CDR3 DNA sequence: TGTGCCACCAGCCTCGGGGGGCAAGCATATGGCTACACCTTC. It codes for CATSLGGQAYGYTF.

The gene calls are TRBV5-1 and TRBJ2-4; 8 nucleotides match TRBD1. The CDR3 covers 14 residues. Germline V gene sequence: CDR1 SGHRS, CDR2 YFSETQ. Trimming at V came to 1 base and at J to 7 bases, leaving 4 bases not matched to a gene. Here the CDR3 DNA reads TGCGCCAGCAGCTTGAGGACAGGGCCGAACATTCAGTACTTC. Protein product: CASSLRTGPNIQYF.

Only one count was recorded for this clone. This chain links TRBV19 with TRBJ1-2, with a weak D call TRBD1 (6 bases). Germline CDR1 is LNHDA and CDR2 is SQIVND (reference sequence). The CDR3 contains 13 residues. Deletions cut 3 bases from V and 3 bases from J, with 8 bases between. The CDR3 sequence is CASSIRTDYGYTF. As DNA, the CDR3 is TGTGCCAGTAGTATCCGGACAGACTATGGCTACACCTTC.

The chain employs TRBV4-1 and TRBJ2-7; the D gene is possibly TRBD1 (6 bases). The germline V gene has CDR1 MGHRA and CDR2 YSYEKL. The V end was cut by 1 base, the J end by 0 bases, with 10 bases between. The CDR3 spans 15 residues. This CDR3 is CASSQVRDNSYEQYF. Written as DNA, the CDR3 is TGCGCCAGCAGCCAAGTTCGGGACAACTCCTACGAGCAGTACTTC.

The genes are TRBV6-8 and TRBJ1-5; the D is unclear. The ends were cut back, 0 bases at V and 2 bases at J, with 8 bases in the middle. In germline, CDR1 is MNHGY, CDR2 SAAAGT. The CDR3 covers 15 residues. DNA for the CDR3: TGTGCCAGCAGTTACTCGATCCAAGGCAATCAGCCCCAGCATTTT. The encoded protein is CASSYSIQGNQPQHF.

The chain links TRBV19 to TRBJ1-1; D ambiguous. Between the trimmed V and J ends, which lost 5 bases and 5 bases, there was a span of 9 bases. This CDR3 contains 12 residues. CDR1 and CDR2 (germline): LNHDA, SQIVND (reference sequence). CDR3 DNA sequence: TGTGCCAGTAGTCTTCTAGGTACTGAAGCTTTCTTT. Its protein is CASSLLGTEAFF.

The rearrangement joins TRBV30 to TRBJ1-6; 9 bases align to TRBD1. Germline loops: CDR1 GTSNPN, CDR2 SVGIG (reference sequence). The CDR3 totals 15 residues. The junction had 6 bases not matched to a gene; V was cut back by 3 bases and J by 6 bases. DNA for the CDR3: TGTGCCTGGAGAAGGGACAGGGCAAGTAATTCACCCCTCCACTTT. Its translation is CAWRRDRASNSPLHF.

V is TRBV11-3 and J is TRBJ2-2, with D possibly TRBD2 on 7 matching bases. CDR1 and CDR2 from the germline V gene are SGHNT and YENEEA. This CDR3 spans 15 amino acids. Trimming pared 6 bases from V and 3 bases from J, leaving 14 bases between. CDR3 in amino acids: CASRSGGGDTGELFF. The CDR3 DNA sequence: TGTGCCAGCAGATCGGGGGGCGGTGACACCGGGGAGCTGTTTTTT.

The chain recombines TRBV5-1 with TRBJ1-6; a possible D gene is TRBD1 (6 bases). Germline CDR1 SGHRS, CDR2 YFSETQ. This CDR3 comprises 17 residues. Trimming removed 0 bases at V and 7 bases at J, with 17 bases between. This CDR3 is CASSLAEGRGGNSPLHF. CDR3 nucleotides: TGCGCCAGCAGCTTGGCCGAGGGCAGGGGAGGGAATTCACCCCTCCACTTT. The variable domain in full, with the rest retrieved from reference TRBV5-1 and TRBJ1-6, is KAGVTQTPRYLIKTRGQQVTLSCSPISGHRSVSWYQQTPGQGLQFLFEYFSETQRNKGNFPGRFSGRQFSNSRSEMNVSTLELGDSALYLCASSLAEGRGGNSPLHFGNGTRLTVT.

J is TRBJ2-1 and V is TRBV11-3; D is unresolved. The CDR3 is made up of 15 amino acids. V lost 4 bases and J lost 5, with 15 bases in between. In germline, CDR1 is SGHNT, CDR2 YENEEA. DNA for the CDR3: TGTGCCAGCAGCTCGACCAGGAAGACAAACAATGAGCAGTTCTTC. Its protein is CASSSTRKTNNEQFF.

J is TRBJ1-1 and V is TRBV5-1; D might be TRBD1 (6 bases). V dropped 5 bases and J dropped 6 bases, with 17 bases sitting between them. The CDR3 is 14 residues long. Per the germline V gene, CDR1 is SGHRS and CDR2 is YFSETQ. The CDR3 DNA reads TGCGCCAGCAGTAGTATCATAGGGGGTTCTGAAGCTTTCTTT. It is translated as CASSSIIGGSEAFF.

The rearrangement joins TRBV18 to TRBJ1-2; D not resolved. V lost 3 bases, J lost 8 bases, and 13 bases lay in between. This CDR3 has 13 amino acids. The V gene's germline CDR1 is KGHSH and CDR2 LQKENI. This chain's CDR3 is CASSPDSLGGYTF. CDR3 nucleotides: TGTGCCAGCTCACCCGATTCGCTAGGAGGCTACACCTTC.

The V and J genes are TRBV12-5 and TRBJ1-1; weak D call: TRBD1 (5 bases). The germline V gene has CDR1 LGHNT and CDR2 FRNRAP. CDR3 length: 14 residues. This chain's CDR3 is CAVRDGFMNTEAFF. CDR3 nucleotide sequence: TGTGCCGTTAGGGACGGCTTCATGAACACTGAAGCTTTCTTT.

The chain employs TRBV30 and TRBJ1-1, with 11 positions matching TRBD1. Looked up from germline, CDR1 is GTSNPN and CDR2 is SVGIG (reference sequence). The CDR3 has 15 residues. After removal of 3 bases from V and 4 bases from J, the junction contained 7 bases not matched to a gene. The CDR3 sequence: CAWRSTGTGGTEAFF. The CDR3 coding sequence is TGTGCCTGGAGAAGTACCGGGACAGGGGGCACTGAAGCTTTCTTT.

CDR3 protein: CASRRDTGAWPQHF. The DNA of the CDR3 is TGTGCCAGCAGGAGAGACACAGGGGCCTGGCCCCAGCATTTT. The chain links TRBV28 to TRBJ1-5; 7 bases map to TRBD1. Germline V gene sequence: CDR1 MDHEN, CDR2 SYDVKM. Trimming took 6 bases from V and 9 from J; bases not matched to a gene: 11. This CDR3 has 14 residues.

This clone has only a few counts. The chain employs TRBV11-3 and TRBJ2-4; a weak D match, TRBD2 (5 bases). Germline V gives CDR1 SGHNT, CDR2 YENEEA. V was pared by 2 bases and J by 5 bases, with 19 bases between. The CDR3 has 17 residues. The chain's CDR3 is CASSLMRVGEPENIQYF. The CDR3 DNA is TGTGCCAGCAGCTTAATGAGGGTTGGGGAGCCCGAAAACATTCAGTACTTC. Full variable domain (remainder filled in from reference TRBV11-3 and TRBJ2-4): EAGVVQSPRYKIIEKKQPVAFWCNPISGHNTLYWYLQNLGQGPELLIRYENEEAVDDSQLPKDRFSAERLKGVDSTLKIQPAELGDSAVYLCASSLMRVGEPENIQYFGAGTRLSVL.

The chain links TRBV4-1 to TRBJ1-2, with D possibly TRBD1 on 5 matching bases. V was cut by 6 bases and J by 4 bases, with 9 bases left in between. The V gene's germline CDR1 is MGHRA and CDR2 YSYEKL. This CDR3 spans 12 amino acids. The CDR3 nucleotides are TGCGCCAGCAGTCCCGGGACCTATGGCTACACCTTC. It specifies CASSPGTYGYTF.